These 2 T cell receptor beta chains share one sample of origin, sequenced in a study of blood T cells in healthy people across ages. The second PCR ran about 7 to 12 cycles with a sample-barcoded 5' primer and J-beta primers. TCRdb redid the calling of the 5' RACE reads with MiXCR, one entry per CDR3 protein. The sample has under 2,000,000 distinct CDR3 sequences, approximately 50% seen once. What was sequenced was blood. All receptors come from a woman in her forties in good health.

This clonotype was found a few times. The chain recombines TRBV19 with TRBJ2-7; 7 nucleotides agree with TRBD1. The germline V gene encodes CDR1 LNHDA and CDR2 SQIVND (reference sequence). The CDR3 runs 16 residues. J was trimmed by 5 bases and V by 1 base; bases with no gene match: 11. The CDR3 here is CASSIVHSTGKHEQYF. Written as DNA, the CDR3 is TGTGCCAGTAGTATAGTTCACTCGACAGGGAAGCACGAGCAGTACTTC. Using reference TRBV19 and TRBJ2-7 for the parts outside the CDR3, the full variable domain is DGGITQSPKYLFRKEGQNVTLSCEQNLNHDAMYWYRQDPGQGLRLIYYSQIVNDFQKGDIAEGYSVSREKKESFPLTVTSAQKNPTAFYLCASSIVHSTGKHEQYFGPGTRLTVT.

This chain's CDR3 is CSASGSPLAKNIQYF. The CDR3 nucleotides are TGCAGTGCTAGTGGTTCTCCTCTAGCCAAAAACATTCAGTACTTC. The chain has TRBV20-1 and TRBJ2-4, with unresolved D. Germline assignment: CDR1 DFQATT and CDR2 SNEGSKA (reference sequence). The CDR3 loop spans 15 amino acids. Trimming shortened V by 3 bases and J by 0 bases, and 12 bases separated the two germline ends.